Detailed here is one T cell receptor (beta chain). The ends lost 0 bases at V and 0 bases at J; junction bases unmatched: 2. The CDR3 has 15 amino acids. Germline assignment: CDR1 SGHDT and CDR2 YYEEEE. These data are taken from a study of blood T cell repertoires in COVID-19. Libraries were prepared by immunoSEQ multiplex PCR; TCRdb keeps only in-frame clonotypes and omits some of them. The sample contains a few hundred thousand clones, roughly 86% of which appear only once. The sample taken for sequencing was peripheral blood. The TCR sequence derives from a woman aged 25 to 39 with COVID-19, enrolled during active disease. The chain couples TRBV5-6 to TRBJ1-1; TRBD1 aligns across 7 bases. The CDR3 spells CASSLVDRLNTEAFF. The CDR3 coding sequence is TGTGCCAGCAGCTTGGTGGACAGGTTGAACACTGAAGCTTTCTTT.